These 18 T cell receptor beta chains share one sample of origin, sequenced in a study of T-cell reconstitution after alpha-beta-depleted transplantation in children. As it was prepared, the TCRbeta library received unique molecular identifiers. TCRdb re-called the PCR reads with MiXCR, one entry per CDR3 protein. This table holds over 300,000 distinct CDR3 sequences, about a tenth found once. Sequences were derived from PBMCs from the stem cell graft donor, sampled from the stem cell graft. These receptors were taken from a human donor who donated a stem cell graft to a child with acute lymphoblastic leukemia.

The chain couples TRBV5-6 to TRBJ2-7; 12 bases agree with TRBD2. The CDR3 totals 15 residues. V dropped 4 bases and J dropped 5; count of bases not matched to a gene: 7. From germline, CDR1 is SGHDT and CDR2 YYEEEE. The CDR3 sequence is CASSKRLAGAHEQYF. CDR3 bases: TGTGCCAGCAGCAAAAGACTAGCGGGAGCCCACGAGCAGTACTTC.

This clonotype was counted only a few times. The chain employs TRBV4-1 and TRBJ2-6, with D perhaps matching TRBD1 (6 bases). The V end lost 2 bases, the J end lost 0 bases, and 11 bases lay between the germline ends. The V gene's germline CDR1 is MGHRA and CDR2 YSYEKL. The CDR3 length is 17 residues. Here the CDR3 reads CASSQLRGSSGANVLTF. CDR3 coding DNA: TGCGCCAGCAGCCAACTTAGGGGGAGCTCTGGGGCCAACGTCCTGACTTTC.

This clonotype was seen only a few times. The chain joins TRBV12-3 or TRBV12-4 to TRBJ1-1, with D possibly TRBD1 on 5 matching bases. The V and J ends lost 6 bases and 6 bases respectively, with 20 bases between them. The CDR3 runs 15 residues. CDR3 DNA sequence: TGTGCCAGCAGCGCAACAACAGGTTACGGGGCTGAAGCTTTCTTT. Its translation: CASSATTGYGAEAFF.

This clonotype was counted between two and nine times. The chain carries TRBV6-2 or TRBV6-3 and TRBJ2-7; TRBD2 might be the D (6 bases). Trimming removed 4 bases at V and 4 bases at J, with 20 bases between. CDR1 is MNHEY and CDR2 is SVGEGT in the germline V gene. This CDR3 has 16 amino acids. The CDR3 loop is CASSWNSLPGTYEQYF. In DNA form, the CDR3 reads TGTGCCAGCAGTTGGAATAGCCTCCCGGGGACTTACGAGCAGTACTTC.

This clonotype was counted between two and nine times. The gene calls are TRBV4-1 and TRBJ2-7; 7 nucleotides match TRBD2. The CDR3 is 15 residues long. Germline CDR1 and CDR2: MGHRA and YSYEKL. Trimming took 1 base from V and 5 from J; bases not matched to a gene: 8. The DNA for the CDR3 is TGCGCCAGCAGCCAAGGGGAGGGTCCCCTCGACGAGCAGTACTTC. It encodes CASSQGEGPLDEQYF.

The chain recombines TRBV6-2 or TRBV6-3 with TRBJ2-5; TRBD2 matches at 12 bases. The CDR3 has 18 residues. Per germline, CDR1 MNHEY and CDR2 SVGEGT. Trimming took 6 bases from V and 3 from J; bases not matched to a gene: 14. CDR3 DNA: TGTGCCAGCAGCCGACCTCGACTAGCGGGAGAGGCTGAAGAGACCCAGTACTTC. It specifies CASSRPRLAGEAEETQYF.

At least ten counts were recorded for this clonotype. The genes are TRBV6-2 or TRBV6-3 and TRBJ1-5; no definite D call. V gave up 2 bases and J gave up 1 base, with 3 bases separating them. Germline V CDR1 and CDR2: MNHEY, SVGEGT. The CDR3 sequence is 13 residues long. CDR3 residues: CASSYGSNQPQHF. CDR3 DNA sequence: TGTGCCAGCAGTTACGGGAGCAATCAGCCCCAGCATTTT.

The gene calls are TRBV2 and TRBJ2-1, with TRBD2 matching over 13 bases. This CDR3 spans 15 amino acids. Germline loops: CDR1 SNHLY, CDR2 FYNNEI. The V gene end was trimmed by 4 bases and the J gene end by 7 bases; junction bases not matched to a gene: 4. CDR3 DNA: TGTGCCAGCAGTGCCAGGACTAGCGGGAGTAATGAGCAGTTCTTC. The encoded protein is CASSARTSGSNEQFF.

This clonotype was observed a few times. The CDR3 is CASSPRDRGEADTQYF. CDR3 in DNA: TGTGCCAGCAGTCCCCGGGACAGGGGAGAGGCAGATACGCAGTATTTT. This chain uses TRBV5-4 with TRBJ2-3, with 10 bases fitting TRBD1. Germline CDR1 SGHNT, CDR2 YYREEE (reference sequence). V dropped 5 bases and J dropped 4; count of bases not matched to a gene: 10. CDR3 length equals 16 residues.

This clonotype showed up just a few times. The V call is TRBV29-1, the J call TRBJ2-3; 8 nucleotides agree with TRBD1. From germline, CDR1 is SQVTM and CDR2 ANQGSEA. The length of the CDR3 is 13 residues. Germline trimming cut 7 bases from V and 5 bases from J; bases unmatched to any gene: 8. The CDR3 here is CSGSAGGRDTQYF. The CDR3 coding sequence is TGCAGCGGATCAGCAGGGGGCAGAGATACGCAGTATTTT.

This clonotype turned up a few times. CDR3: CAREVFSSGKNTGELFF. CDR3 sequence (DNA): TGTGCCAGGGAAGTCTTTTCTAGCGGAAAAAACACCGGGGAGCTGTTTTTT. V is TRBV5-8 and J is TRBJ2-2; 7 bases are a match to TRBD2. This CDR3 is built from 17 residues. After removal of 8 bases from V and 2 bases from J, the junction contained 15 bases not matched to a gene. Germline V gene lookup returns CDR1 SGHTS and CDR2 YDEGEE.

This clonotype was seen at least ten times. V usage is TRBV12-3 or TRBV12-4 and J usage is TRBJ2-2, with TRBD2 matching 10 bases. The CDR3 runs 16 residues. V was clipped by 5 bases and J by 3 bases; unmatched bases: 6. The CDR3 reads CASSMYGTSDTGELFF. The CDR3 coding sequence is TGTGCCAGCAGTATGTACGGGACTAGCGACACCGGGGAGCTGTTTTTT.

This clonotype was seen only a few times. The genes are TRBV2 and TRBJ1-2; 9 positions match TRBD1. This CDR3 region has 14 residues. V lost 5 bases to trimming and J lost 3 bases; unmatched junction nucleotides: 4. Germline CDR1 is SNHLY and CDR2 is FYNNEI. CDR3 nucleotides: TGTGCCAGCAGTTCACAGGGGGCCCACTATGGCTACACCTTC. It yields the protein CASSSQGAHYGYTF.

This clonotype was picked up a small number of times. CDR3 protein: CSVGGTAGGTDTQYF. CDR3 sequence (DNA): TGCAGCGTTGGAGGCACCGCAGGGGGCACAGATACGCAGTATTTT. The V gene is TRBV29-1, the J gene TRBJ2-3, with D possibly matching TRBD1 (6 bases). The CDR3 loop spans 15 amino acids. V lost 4 bases to trimming and J lost 1 base, with 15 bases between them. Germline V CDR1 and CDR2: SQVTM, ANQGSEA.

This clonotype was counted a single time. The CDR3 carries no conserved terminal phenylalanine or tryptophan, so it likely arises from a read error. The chain employs TRBV4-3 and TRBJ2-3; TRBD1 agrees at 9 bases. Per the germline V gene, CDR1 is LGHNA and CDR2 is YSLEER. V shed 3 bases, J shed 4 bases, and the junction held 2 bases outside the gene matches. This CDR3 is built from 14 residues. The DNA of the CDR3 is TGCGCCAGCAGCCAGAGACAGGGGGCAGATACGCAGTATTTG. It codes for CASSQRQGADTQYL.

This clonotype was counted between two and nine times. This rearrangement joins TRBV7-2 to TRBJ1-1; 8 bases fit TRBD1. This CDR3 has 15 amino acids. J gave up 1 base and V 2 bases, and 3 bases lay outside the gene matches. In germline, CDR1 is SGHTA, CDR2 FQGNSA. The CDR3: CASSLLGTGNTEAFF. The CDR3 DNA reads TGTGCCAGCAGCTTATTAGGGACAGGGAACACTGAAGCTTTCTTT.

Concerning this clonotype itself: The junction and the germline gene differ at one end; a read error may be behind it. The chain combines TRBV30 with TRBJ1-4; D not resolved. The CDR3 runs 12 residues. The V gene's germline CDR1 is GTSNPN and CDR2 SVGIG (reference sequence). The CDR3 DNA reads TGTGCCTGGCCGGGGATTAATGAAAAACTGTTTTTC. It codes for CAWPGINEKLFF.

The chain is built from TRBV18 and TRBJ2-5; no firm D call. CDR3 length equals 12 residues. V lost 1 base to trimming and J lost 2 bases, with 2 bases between them. The germline CDR1 and CDR2 sequences are KGHSH and LQKENI. CDR3 in amino acids: CASSPLQETQYF. DNA for the CDR3: TGTGCCAGCTCACCACTTCAAGAGACCCAGTACTTC.